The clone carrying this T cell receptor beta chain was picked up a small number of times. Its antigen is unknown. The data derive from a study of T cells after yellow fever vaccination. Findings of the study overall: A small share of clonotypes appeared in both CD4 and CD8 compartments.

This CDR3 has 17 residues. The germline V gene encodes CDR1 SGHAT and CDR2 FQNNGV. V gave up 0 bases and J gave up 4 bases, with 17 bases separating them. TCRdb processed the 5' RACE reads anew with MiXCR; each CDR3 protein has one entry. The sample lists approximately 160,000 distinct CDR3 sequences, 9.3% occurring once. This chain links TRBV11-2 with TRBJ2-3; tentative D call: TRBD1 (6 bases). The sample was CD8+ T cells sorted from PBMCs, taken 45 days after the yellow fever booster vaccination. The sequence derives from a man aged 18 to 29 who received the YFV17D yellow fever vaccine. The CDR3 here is CASSLDRGHGRADTQYF. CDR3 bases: TGTGCCAGCAGCTTAGATCGGGGACATGGCAGGGCAGATACGCAGTATTTT.